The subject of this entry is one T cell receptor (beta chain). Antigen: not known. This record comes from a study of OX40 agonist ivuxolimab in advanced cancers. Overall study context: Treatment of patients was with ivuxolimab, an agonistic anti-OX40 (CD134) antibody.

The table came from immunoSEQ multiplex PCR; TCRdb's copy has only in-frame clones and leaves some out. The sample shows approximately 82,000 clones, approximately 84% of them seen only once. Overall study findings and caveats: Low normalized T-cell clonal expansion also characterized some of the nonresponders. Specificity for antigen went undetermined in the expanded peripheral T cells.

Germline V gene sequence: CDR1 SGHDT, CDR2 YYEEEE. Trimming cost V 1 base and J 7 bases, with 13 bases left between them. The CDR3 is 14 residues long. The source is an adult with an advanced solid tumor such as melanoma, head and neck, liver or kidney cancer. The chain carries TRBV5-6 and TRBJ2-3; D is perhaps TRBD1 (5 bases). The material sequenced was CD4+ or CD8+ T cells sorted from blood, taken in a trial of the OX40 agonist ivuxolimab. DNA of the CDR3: TGTGCCAGCAGCTTGTGGTGGGGCCGGAATACGCAGTATTTT. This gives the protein CASSLWWGRNTQYF.